A selection of T cell receptor beta chains follows, all from one sample in a study of blood T cell repertoires in COVID-19. Data came from immunoSEQ multiplex PCR; TCRdb stores just in-frame clones and leaves some out. The sample carries about 150,000 clones, around 84% recorded once. The sequencing sample was made of PBMCs or T cells enriched from blood (not recorded which). All receptors come from a man aged 50 to 59 who had recovered from COVID-19. CDR3s include the opening cysteine and the closing phenylalanine or tryptophan. Each record gives: clone size, V gene, D gene, J gene, CDR3 protein, CDR3 DNA. A D gene is named only where the DNA matches it firmly. The listing skips clone size in some rows; elsewhere it reads once, few, many or a size class.

abundance: -; v_gene: TRBV6-5; d_gene: -; j_gene: TRBJ1-4; CDR3aa: CASSSRTATNEKLFF; CDR3nt: TGTGCCAGCAGTTCTCGAACGGCAACTAATGAAAAACTGTTTTTT
abundance: -; v_gene: TRBV29-1; d_gene: -; j_gene: TRBJ2-5; CDR3aa: CSVVSGLQWETQYF; CDR3nt: TGCAGCGTTGTTTCGGGGTTGCAGTGGGAGACCCAGTACTTC
abundance: -; v_gene: TRBV5-1; d_gene: TRBD1; j_gene: TRBJ1-1; CDR3aa: CASSATGQKMNTEAFF; CDR3nt: TGCGCCAGCAGCGCGACGGGACAGAAAATGAACACTGAAGCTTTCTTT
abundance: -; v_gene: TRBV5-1; d_gene: -; j_gene: TRBJ1-1; CDR3aa: CASSSGGVGTEAFF; CDR3nt: TGCGCCAGCAGCTCGGGCGGGGTGGGCACTGAAGCTTTCTTT
abundance: -; v_gene: TRBV3-1/TRBV3-2; d_gene: -; j_gene: TRBJ2-7; CDR3aa: CASSQAPASGEQYF; CDR3nt: TGTGCCAGCAGCCAAGCCCCCGCGTCGGGCGAGCAGTACTTC
abundance: -; v_gene: TRBV27; d_gene: -; j_gene: TRBJ1-3; CDR3aa: CASSSSPGYSNTIYF; CDR3nt: TGTGCCAGCAGTTCCTCTCCAGGTTACAGTAACACCATATATTTT
abundance: few; v_gene: TRBV30; d_gene: -; j_gene: TRBJ2-2; CDR3aa: CAWSVGPGTMVTGELFF; CDR3nt: TGTGCCTGGAGTGTAGGCCCTGGGACAATGGTTACCGGGGAGCTGTTTTTT
abundance: -; v_gene: TRBV6-5; d_gene: TRBD1; j_gene: TRBJ2-7; CDR3aa: CASSFLDRDYEQYF; CDR3nt: TGTGCCAGCAGTTTCCTCGACAGGGACTACGAGCAGTACTTC
abundance: -; v_gene: TRBV11-2; d_gene: TRBD2; j_gene: TRBJ2-3; CDR3aa: CASSPGTSGGTDTQYF; CDR3nt: TGTGCCAGCAGCCCTGGGACTAGCGGGGGCACAGATACGCAGTATTTT
abundance: -; v_gene: TRBV27; d_gene: -; j_gene: TRBJ1-6; CDR3aa: CASSLGQGYSPLHF; CDR3nt: TGTGCCAGCAGTTTAGGTCAGGGCTATTCACCCCTCCACTTT
abundance: -; v_gene: TRBV4-3; d_gene: TRBD1; j_gene: TRBJ1-6; CDR3aa: CASSHEPTGGNSPLHF; CDR3nt: TGCGCCAGCAGCCACGAACCTACAGGGGGGAATTCACCCCTCCACTTT
abundance: -; v_gene: TRBV18; d_gene: -; j_gene: TRBJ1-1; CDR3aa: CASSPPTGSTEAFF; CDR3nt: TGTGCCAGCTCACCACCGACTGGGAGCACTGAAGCTTTCTTT
abundance: -; v_gene: TRBV19; d_gene: TRBD1; j_gene: TRBJ1-6; CDR3aa: CASSIDRGGSPLHF; CDR3nt: TGTGCCAGTAGTATCGACAGGGGTGGTTCACCCCTCCACTTT
abundance: -; v_gene: TRBV30; d_gene: -; j_gene: TRBJ1-4; CDR3aa: CAWSVRQGSEKLFF; CDR3nt: TGTGCCTGGAGTGTACGGCAGGGGAGCGAAAAACTGTTTTTT
abundance: -; v_gene: TRBV18; d_gene: TRBD2; j_gene: TRBJ2-3; CDR3aa: CASSPQGLAGGTDTQYF; CDR3nt: TGTGCCAGCTCACCACAGGGACTAGCGGGTGGCACAGATACGCAGTATTTT
abundance: -; v_gene: TRBV7-3; d_gene: TRBD2; j_gene: TRBJ2-1; CDR3aa: CASSPSGGANNEQFF; CDR3nt: TGTGCCAGCAGCCCCTCCGGGGGGGCTAACAATGAGCAGTTCTTC
abundance: few; v_gene: TRBV5-1; d_gene: TRBD2; j_gene: TRBJ2-5; CDR3aa: CASSMTSGGYETQYF; CDR3nt: TGCGCCAGCAGCATGACTAGCGGGGGCTATGAGACCCAGTACTTC
abundance: -; v_gene: TRBV3-1/TRBV3-2; d_gene: TRBD2; j_gene: TRBJ2-5; CDR3aa: CASSQGLKGTGTRQETQYF; CDR3nt: TGTGCCAGCAGCCAAGGGCTCAAAGGAACCGGGACTAGACAAGAGACCCAGTACTTC
abundance: few; v_gene: TRBV7-9; d_gene: -; j_gene: TRBJ2-3; CDR3aa: CASSLAQDSYTQYF; CDR3nt: TGTGCCAGCAGCTTAGCGCAGGACAGCTATACGCAGTATTTT
abundance: -; v_gene: TRBV29-1; d_gene: -; j_gene: TRBJ1-1; CDR3aa: CSALRGGNTEAFF; CDR3nt: TGCAGCGCACTCCGGGGGGGGAACACTGAAGCTTTCTTT
abundance: -; v_gene: TRBV6-4; d_gene: TRBD1; j_gene: TRBJ1-2; CDR3aa: CASGAFWDRRHYGYTF; CDR3nt: TGTGCCAGCGGTGCATTTTGGGACAGGCGTCACTATGGCTACACCTTC
abundance: -; v_gene: TRBV7-8; d_gene: -; j_gene: TRBJ1-1; CDR3aa: CASSLAVGRGLNTEAFF; CDR3nt: TGTGCCAGCAGCTTGGCCGTAGGTCGGGGTCTGAACACTGAAGCTTTCTTT
abundance: -; v_gene: TRBV10-3; d_gene: -; j_gene: TRBJ1-5; CDR3aa: CAISEGDTSNQPQHF; CDR3nt: TGTGCCATCAGTGAAGGGGACACTAGCAATCAGCCCCAGCATTTT
abundance: -; v_gene: TRBV7-2; d_gene: TRBD2; j_gene: TRBJ2-7; CDR3aa: CASSPHGAGVSYEQYF; CDR3nt: TGTGCCAGCAGCCCCCACGGAGCGGGGGTTTCCTACGAGCAGTACTTC
abundance: -; v_gene: TRBV14; d_gene: -; j_gene: TRBJ1-2; CDR3aa: CASSPISGSAYYGYTF; CDR3nt: TGTGCCAGCAGCCCCATTTCTGGGAGCGCCTACTATGGCTACACCTTC
abundance: -; v_gene: TRBV11-3; d_gene: TRBD2; j_gene: TRBJ2-1; CDR3aa: CASSLGLAGYNEQFF; CDR3nt: TGTGCCAGCAGCTTGGGACTAGCGGGTTACAATGAGCAGTTCTTC
abundance: -; v_gene: TRBV11-3; d_gene: -; j_gene: TRBJ2-2; CDR3aa: CASSFVSRAGELFF; CDR3nt: TGTGCCAGCAGCTTTGTGTCGCGCGCCGGGGAGCTGTTTTTT
abundance: -; v_gene: TRBV12-3/TRBV12-4; d_gene: TRBD1; j_gene: TRBJ1-2; CDR3aa: CASSRTGNYGYTF; CDR3nt: TGTGCCAGCAGCCGGACAGGCAACTATGGCTACACCTTC
abundance: -; v_gene: TRBV30; d_gene: TRBD1; j_gene: TRBJ1-2; CDR3aa: CAWPRWSAGGPYGYTF; CDR3nt: TGTGCCTGGCCCCGATGGTCGGCAGGGGGTCCCTATGGCTACACCTTC
abundance: -; v_gene: TRBV15; d_gene: -; j_gene: TRBJ1-1; CDR3aa: CATSRGSGLPNTEAFF; CDR3nt: TGTGCCACCAGCAGAGGGTCAGGACTTCCGAACACTGAAGCTTTCTTT
abundance: -; v_gene: TRBV30; d_gene: -; j_gene: TRBJ2-7; CDR3aa: CAWSATAYEQYF; CDR3nt: TGTGCCTGGAGTGCGACAGCCTACGAGCAGTACTTC
abundance: -; v_gene: TRBV23-1; d_gene: -; j_gene: TRBJ1-2; CDR3aa: CASTPGDGLGYTF; CDR3nt: TGCGCCAGCACCCCAGGGGACGGGCTTGGCTACACCTTC
abundance: -; v_gene: TRBV29-1; d_gene: TRBD1; j_gene: TRBJ1-2; CDR3aa: CSVVPGQGPLIYGYTF; CDR3nt: TGCAGCGTTGTACCGGGACAGGGGCCCCTCATTTATGGCTACACCTTC
abundance: -; v_gene: TRBV15; d_gene: -; j_gene: TRBJ1-6; CDR3aa: CATRGLPNSPLHF; CDR3nt: TGTGCCACCAGGGGACTGCCAAATTCACCCCTCCACTTT
abundance: -; v_gene: TRBV5-4; d_gene: -; j_gene: TRBJ2-1; CDR3aa: CASSLRQGGSSYNEQFF; CDR3nt: TGTGCCAGCAGCTTGAGACAGGGAGGAAGCTCCTACAATGAGCAGTTCTTC
abundance: -; v_gene: TRBV18; d_gene: -; j_gene: TRBJ2-7; CDR3aa: CASSLDSSSYEQYF; CDR3nt: TGTGCCAGCTCACTTGACTCCAGCTCCTACGAGCAGTACTTC
abundance: -; v_gene: TRBV19; d_gene: -; j_gene: TRBJ1-5; CDR3aa: CASSAGGGQKQPQHF; CDR3nt: TGTGCCAGTAGTGCTGGTGGAGGGCAAAAACAGCCCCAGCATTTT
abundance: -; v_gene: TRBV19; d_gene: -; j_gene: TRBJ2-2; CDR3aa: CASIPSGTGMSGELFF; CDR3nt: TGTGCCAGTATCCCGTCCGGGACTGGGATGAGCGGGGAGCTGTTTTTT
abundance: once; v_gene: TRBV18; d_gene: -; j_gene: TRBJ1-1; CDR3aa: CATSFDMNTEAFF; CDR3nt: TGTGCCACCTCCTTCGACATGAACACTGAAGCTTTCTTT
abundance: -; v_gene: TRBV7-2; d_gene: TRBD2; j_gene: TRBJ2-1; CDR3aa: CASSLLAGWTYNEQFF; CDR3nt: TGTGCCAGCAGCTTACTAGCGGGGTGGACCTACAATGAGCAGTTCTTC
abundance: -; v_gene: TRBV7-8; d_gene: -; j_gene: TRBJ2-5; CDR3aa: CASSLGVTQYF; CDR3nt: TGTGCCAGCAGCTTAGGAGTGACCCAGTACTTC
abundance: -; v_gene: TRBV6-4; d_gene: -; j_gene: TRBJ1-2; CDR3aa: CASSVTTRQPSLPLYGYTF; CDR3nt: TGTGCCAGCAGTGTCACGACGAGACAGCCATCCCTCCCACTCTATGGCTACACCTTC
abundance: -; v_gene: TRBV28; d_gene: -; j_gene: TRBJ2-7; CDR3aa: CASRSASAIYEQYF; CDR3nt: TGTGCCAGCAGGTCGGCTAGCGCAATCTACGAGCAGTACTTC
abundance: -; v_gene: TRBV18; d_gene: -; j_gene: TRBJ2-2; CDR3aa: CASSPTAATGELFF; CDR3nt: TGTGCCAGCTCGCCGACAGCCGCCACCGGGGAGCTGTTTTTT
abundance: few; v_gene: TRBV5-1; d_gene: -; j_gene: TRBJ2-7; CDR3aa: CASSLAGNSYEQYF; CDR3nt: TGCGCCAGCAGCTTGGCAGGGAACTCCTACGAGCAGTACTTC
abundance: -; v_gene: TRBV10-3; d_gene: TRBD1; j_gene: TRBJ1-2; CDR3aa: CAISESTTGTGYGYTF; CDR3nt: TGTGCCATCAGTGAGTCGACAACCGGGACAGGGTATGGCTACACCTTC
abundance: -; v_gene: TRBV9; d_gene: -; j_gene: TRBJ2-7; CDR3aa: CASSRRTGHEQYF; CDR3nt: TGTGCCAGCAGCCGCCGTACGGGTCACGAGCAGTACTTC
abundance: -; v_gene: TRBV7-2; d_gene: TRBD2; j_gene: TRBJ2-1; CDR3aa: CASSLGSGGYNEQFF; CDR3nt: TGTGCCAGCAGCTTAGGGAGCGGGGGATACAATGAGCAGTTCTTC